This T cell receptor (beta chain) comes out of a study of blood T cells in healthy people across ages. Total RNA extracted from each sample amounted to at least 5.5 micrograms. A note on this clonotype: Antigen specificity is unknown.

Points from the study as a whole: CMV infection status of these donors was not known.

A second PCR, run for about 6 to 12 cycles, used a sample-barcoded 5' primer plus a J-beta primer mix. CDR3-containing paired-end reads numbering at least 2.5 million came from each sample. TCRdb reprocessed the 5' RACE reads via MiXCR and lists one record per CDR3 protein. The repertoire consists of over 1,300,000 distinct CDR3 sequences, with 59% occurring once and the leading ten covering 6.5% to 8.5%. Between the trimmed V and J ends, which lost 6 bases and 5 bases, there was a span of 17 bases. The length of the CDR3 is 14 residues. CDR1 is DFQATT, CDR2 SNEGSKA, per germline (reference sequence).

The receptor was derived from a man between 18 and 35 years old in good health. Source material: blood. The rearrangement uses TRBV20-1 and TRBJ1-5, with D maybe TRBD1 (6 bases). The CDR3 DNA follows: TGCAGTGCGGGGGGAGGTGGGGGCCATCAGCCCCAGCATTTT. Translation gives CSAGGGGGHQPQHF.